This T cell receptor (beta chain) was obtained from a study of monozygotic twins with inflammatory bowel disease. Regarding this clonotype: The antigen remains undetermined.

The CDR3 length is 15 residues. Germline assignment: CDR1 SGHTA and CDR2 FQGNSA. Template switching incorporated UMIs with a 6-nucleotide sample barcode. Each of TCRalpha and TCRbeta cDNA went through two nested PCRs, lasting 16 and 9 cycles. TCRdb re-called the 5' RACE reads; every CDR3 protein appears as one record, without DNA. The sample has some 150,000 distinct CDR3 sequences. Each donor gave 2.5 ml of peripheral blood. Overall study results and limits: IBD patients shared fewer clonotypes with other individuals than healthy twins, especially patients with disease activity signs.

Sequenced: blood. The chain combines TRBV7-2 with TRBJ1-4; the D gene TCRdb calls, TRBD1, cannot be checked with no DNA. The receptor was derived from a human donor with ulcerative colitis or Crohn's disease, or a healthy co-twin of an affected twin (not recorded which). The chain's CDR3 is CASSSTRGDNEKLFF.